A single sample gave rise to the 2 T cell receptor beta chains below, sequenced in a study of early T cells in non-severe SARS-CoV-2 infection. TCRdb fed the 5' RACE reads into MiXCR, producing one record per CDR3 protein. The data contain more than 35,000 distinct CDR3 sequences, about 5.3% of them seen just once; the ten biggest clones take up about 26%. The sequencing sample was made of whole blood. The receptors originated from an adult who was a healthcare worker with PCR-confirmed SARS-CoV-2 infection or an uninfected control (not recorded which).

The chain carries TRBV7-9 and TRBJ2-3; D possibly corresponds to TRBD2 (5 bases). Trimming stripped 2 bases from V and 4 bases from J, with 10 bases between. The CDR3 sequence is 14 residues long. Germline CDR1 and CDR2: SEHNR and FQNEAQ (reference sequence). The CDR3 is CASSLLPRADTQYF. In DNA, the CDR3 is TGTGCCAGCAGCTTACTTCCGAGGGCAGATACGCAGTATTTT.

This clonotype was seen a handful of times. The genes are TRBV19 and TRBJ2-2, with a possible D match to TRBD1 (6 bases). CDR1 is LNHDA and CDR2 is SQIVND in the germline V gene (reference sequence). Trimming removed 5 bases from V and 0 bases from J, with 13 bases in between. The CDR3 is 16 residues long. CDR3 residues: CASSPRTDANTGELFF. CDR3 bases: TGTGCCAGTAGTCCCCGGACAGACGCGAACACCGGGGAGCTGTTTTTT.